One sample yielded the 14 T cell receptor beta chains listed below, sequenced in a study of human T cells and chemical hapten exposure. Time point reported: patch test 1, 2 weeks after DPC sensitization. Treatment: therapeutic diphenylcyclopropenone sensitization with weekly scalp DPC. Unfractionated whole blood yielded the extracted total RNA. From the RACE reads, TCRdb called clonotypes with MiXCR, one entry per CDR3 protein. The profile covers under 60,000 distinct CDR3 sequences, with 9.5% to 11% appearing a single time and 1.8% taken by the ten largest. The source was whole blood, collected in connection with sensitization to the hapten diphenylcyclopropenone (DPC). The receptors were sampled from a middle-aged woman with alopecia areata. Some clones in this sample may be carry-over from other donors' samples.

The V call is TRBV2, the J call TRBJ2-7; perhaps TRBD1 as D (6 bases). This CDR3 spans 12 amino acids. V gave up 6 bases and J gave up 6 bases, with 12 bases separating them. CDR1 and CDR2 from the germline V gene are SNHLY and FYNNEI. The CDR3 here is CASSNRVSEQYF. CDR3 DNA sequence: TGTGCCAGCAGCAACAGGGTTAGCGAGCAGTACTTC. The variable domain in full, with the rest retrieved from reference TRBV2 and TRBJ2-7, is EPEVTQTPSHQVTQMGQEVILRCVPISNHLYFYWYRQILGQKVEFLVSFYNNEISEKSEIFDDQFSVERPDGSNFTLKIRSTKLEDSAMYFCASSNRVSEQYFGPGTRLTVT.

The rearrangement uses TRBV20-1 and TRBJ2-1; no firm D call. The V end was cut by 1 base, the J end by 7 bases, with 11 bases between. The CDR3 totals 13 residues. Per germline, CDR1 DFQATT and CDR2 SNEGSKA (reference sequence). The CDR3 reads CSARAYPRNEQFF. In DNA form, the CDR3 reads TGCAGTGCTAGAGCCTACCCGCGGAATGAGCAGTTCTTC.

This clonotype showed up just a few times. The chain combines TRBV10-2 with TRBJ2-2; D is unresolved. Germline values: CDR1 WSHSY, CDR2 SAAADI. This CDR3 is built from 13 residues. Between the trimmed V and J ends, which lost 6 bases and 5 bases, there was a span of 10 bases. For the CDR3, the DNA is TGCGCCAGCAGAGAAGGAGATACCGGGGAGCTGTTTTTT. Amino acids: CASREGDTGELFF.

The gene calls are TRBV20-1 and TRBJ1-1, with a weak D call TRBD1 (5 bases). The V end lost 3 bases, the J end lost 1 base, and 9 bases lay between the germline ends. This CDR3 spans 13 amino acids. Germline CDR1 reads DFQATT; CDR2 reads SNEGSKA (reference sequence). For the CDR3, the DNA is TGCAGTGCTAGCTGGGGGGGGAACACTGAAGCTTTCTTT. Its translation is CSASWGGNTEAFF.

The chain recombines TRBV12-3 or TRBV12-4 with TRBJ2-2, with 7 bases lining up with TRBD1. The ends lost 6 bases at V and 7 bases at J; junction bases unmatched: 8. This CDR3 is built from 14 residues. The CDR3 sequence: CASRSGGNIGELFF. The CDR3 coding sequence is TGTGCCAGCAGGTCAGGGGGTAATATCGGGGAGCTGTTTTTT.

This clonotype was seen a handful of times. V is TRBV19 and J is TRBJ2-3, with D hard to call. The CDR3 covers 13 residues. Trimming took 5 bases from V and 6 from J, leaving 12 bases between them. From germline, CDR1 is LNHDA and CDR2 SQIVND (reference sequence). CDR3 bases: TGTGCCAGTAGTGGAGCAGCAAGGGATACGCAGTATTTT. This codes for CASSGAARDTQYF.

This clonotype was counted at least ten times. The J gene is TRBJ2-6, the V gene TRBV3-1; D might be TRBD1 (5 bases). The ends were cut back, 0 bases at V and 4 bases at J, with 13 bases in the middle. The germline V gene has CDR1 LGHDT and CDR2 YNNKEL (reference sequence). The CDR3 is made up of 17 amino acids. CDR3 bases: TGTGCCAGCAGCCAAGAAGTTGGGGCAACAGGGGCCAACGTCCTGACTTTC. This encodes CASSQEVGATGANVLTF.

This clonotype has at least ten counts. V usage is TRBV4-3 and J usage is TRBJ1-1, with D unresolved. Germline V gene lookup returns CDR1 LGHNA and CDR2 YSLEER. V was shortened by 0 bases and J by 8 bases, with 10 bases between the two germline ends. This CDR3 is built from 13 residues. The CDR3 protein is CASSQDARAEAFF. The CDR3 nucleotides are TGCGCCAGCAGCCAAGATGCGAGGGCAGAAGCTTTCTTT.

V and J are TRBV28 and TRBJ2-5; a weak D match, TRBD2 (8 bases). The V gene's germline CDR1 is MDHEN and CDR2 SYDVKM. V was clipped by 5 bases and J by 9 bases, with 19 bases between them. The CDR3 is made up of 14 amino acids. CDR3 coding DNA: TGTGCCAGCAGTGATTCACAGGGGCGGGGGGCCCAGTACTTC. It specifies CASSDSQGRGAQYF.

This clonotype was observed a handful of times. The genes are TRBV4-2 and TRBJ2-7; D might be TRBD1 or TRBD2, each matching 6 bases. Germline V gives CDR1 LGHNA, CDR2 YNFKEQ. The CDR3 contains 13 residues. V was pared by 1 base and J by 6 bases, with 10 bases between. As DNA, the CDR3 is TGTGCCAGCAGCCAAGCCAGGGGAGGCGAGCAGTACTTC. It encodes CASSQARGGEQYF.

The rearrangement uses TRBV20-1 and TRBJ2-7; D uncertain. Germline lookup yields CDR1 DFQATT and CDR2 SNEGSKA (reference sequence). This CDR3 has 13 residues. V lost 4 bases and J lost 0, with 10 bases in between. The CDR3 region is CSANGVFSYEQYF. In nucleotides, the CDR3 is TGCAGTGCTAACGGAGTCTTCTCCTACGAGCAGTACTTC.

This clonotype occurred a few times. V and J are TRBV20-1 and TRBJ2-7, with TRBD2 as a possible D gene (5 bases). This CDR3 comprises 12 residues. V lost 5 bases to trimming and J lost 7 bases, with 15 bases between them. The V gene's germline CDR1 is DFQATT and CDR2 SNEGSKA (reference sequence). The CDR3 DNA reads as TGCAGTGCTCCGAGGACCAGAGGGGAGCAGTACTTC. The encoded protein is CSAPRTRGEQYF.

In its sample, this clonotype was seen many times. In DNA, the CDR3 is TGCGCCAGCAGCCAAGAAATGAGAGGGGTTTATGGCTACACCTTC. Translation: CASSQEMRGVYGYTF. V gene TRBV4-1 combines with J gene TRBJ1-2, with D possibly TRBD1 on 5 matching bases. Germline V CDR1 and CDR2: MGHRA, YSYEKL. The germline V and J ends were trimmed by 0 bases and 5 bases, with 13 bases remaining between them. CDR3 length equals 15 residues.

This clonotype was seen ten or more times. The genes are TRBV3-1 and TRBJ1-1, with 8 nucleotides matching TRBD1. The V gene's germline CDR1 is LGHDT and CDR2 YNNKEL (reference sequence). This CDR3 is built from 14 residues. J was trimmed by 4 bases and V by 3 bases; bases with no gene match: 4. The CDR3 spells CASSHTTGATEAFF. The CDR3 DNA reads TGTGCCAGCAGCCATACGACAGGGGCCACTGAAGCTTTCTTT.